These T cell receptor beta chains were read from a single sample in a study of chemoradiotherapy in HPV16-positive cancers. Only in-frame clones appear in the TCRdb table, and some are missing; sequencing was by immunoSEQ multiplex PCR. The top ten hold roughly 3.3% of the sample, which has around 53,000 clones, around 90% seen once. The starting material was blood, obtained from a patient who underwent chemoradiotherapy. The receptors were sampled from a human donor with HPV-associated anogenital cancer. CDR3s include the opening cysteine and the closing phenylalanine or tryptophan. The D gene is left open where the match is weak. Clone size appears in some rows only: once, few, many, or a class for an expanded clone.

j_call clone_size d_call v_call cdr3_nt cdr3_aa
TRBJ1-6 - - TRBV9 TGTGCCAGCAGCGTAGAGGGCCTTAATTCACCCCTCCACTTT CASSVEGLNSPLHF
TRBJ1-1 - - TRBV25-1 TGTGCCAGCAGTGAATACATCGAGGGCGCTGAAGCTTTCTTT CASSEYIEGAEAFF
TRBJ1-2 - TRBD1 TRBV7-6 TGTGCCAGCAGCCTTCTCCGGGCAGGGGGCTCTGTTGGCTACACCTTC CASSLLRAGGSVGYTF
TRBJ2-7 - - TRBV4-3 TGCGCCAGCAGCCAAGATAGATTGACACTGGGGCAGTACTTC CASSQDRLTLGQYF
TRBJ2-7 - TRBD2 TRBV30 TGTGCCTGGAGGGGCTCTGCGGGAGGAAATGGCGAGCAGTACTTC CAWRGSAGGNGEQYF
TRBJ1-2 few - TRBV4-2 TGTGCCAGCAGCCAAGAGTGGAGACATGACGGCTATGGCTACACCTTC CASSQEWRHDGYGYTF
TRBJ2-1 - TRBD2 TRBV29-1 TGCAGCGTTGAGGGCGCTAGCGGCCCTTACAATGAGCAGTTCTTC CSVEGASGPYNEQFF
TRBJ2-3 - - TRBV9 TGTGCCAGCAGCCGCACGGGCGGAAACACAGATACGCAGTATTTT CASSRTGGNTDTQYF
TRBJ1-1 - - TRBV6-5 TGTGCCAGCAGTTACTCAGGGTTTCCCAGAACTGAAGCTTTCTTT CASSYSGFPRTEAFF
TRBJ1-6 - - TRBV6-4 TGTGCCAGCAGTAAATACCGGGACGGAAATTCACCCCTCCACTTT CASSKYRDGNSPLHF
TRBJ2-3 - - TRBV9 TGTGCCAGCAGCGTAGCCCCGTCAGATACGCAGTATTTT CASSVAPSDTQYF
TRBJ1-1 - - TRBV6-5 TGTGCCAGCAGCCCTCAGGGTTACACTGAAGCTTTCTTT CASSPQGYTEAFF
TRBJ2-7 few TRBD1 TRBV25-1 TGTGCCGCCGGGACAGGCGGCCACGAGCAGTACTTC CAAGTGGHEQYF
TRBJ2-7 - TRBD2 TRBV7-2 TGTGCCAGCAGCCTACCGACAGCGGGAGGTGACGAGCAGTACTTC CASSLPTAGGDEQYF
TRBJ1-3 - - TRBV4-3 TGCGCCAGCAGCCCAGGTGCAGTTGGAAACACCATATATTTT CASSPGAVGNTIYF
TRBJ2-1 - - TRBV7-9 TGTGCCAGCAGCGGGACGGACTACAATGAGCAGTTCTTC CASSGTDYNEQFF
TRBJ2-2 - TRBD2 TRBV27 TGTGCCAGCAGATCGGCGGGGGGGGCCGGGGAGCTGTTTTTT CASRSAGGAGELFF
TRBJ2-3 - TRBD2 TRBV30 TGTGCCTGGAGTAAAGCTAGCGGGGGGTTCACAGATACGCAGTATTTT CAWSKASGGFTDTQYF
TRBJ2-3 - TRBD2 TRBV6-6 TGTGCCAGCAGTTACTCGACCTCGGGGGGTAAAGATACGCAGTATTTT CASSYSTSGGKDTQYF
TRBJ1-1 - - TRBV15 TGTGCCACCAGCAGAGATCCCCGGGGAGAGAACACTGAAGCTTTCTTT CATSRDPRGENTEAFF
TRBJ2-1 - - TRBV10-3 TGTGCCATCAGGGACGGGTACAATGAGCAGTTCTTC CAIRDGYNEQFF
TRBJ2-5 - - TRBV5-1 TGCGCCAGCAGCTTGGAGGGGGGCCGGGAGACCCAGTACTTC CASSLEGGRETQYF
TRBJ1-2 - TRBD1 TRBV7-8 TGTGCCAGCAGTCCCCGGGACAGGGTTTATGGCTACACCTTC CASSPRDRVYGYTF
TRBJ2-5 few TRBD1 TRBV11-3 TGTGCCAGCAGCAAGGGACAGGGAGTGGGACAAGAGACCCAGTACTTC CASSKGQGVGQETQYF
TRBJ2-6 - - TRBV5-1 TGCGCCAGCAGCTCGCCGGGACTGGGCCTCTCTGGGGCCAACGTCCTGACTTTC CASSSPGLGLSGANVLTF
TRBJ1-4 - TRBD1 TRBV7-9 TGTGCCAGCAGCCCACGCTGGGGACAGTCAACTAATGAAAAACTGTTTTTT CASSPRWGQSTNEKLFF
TRBJ1-1 once - TRBV7-2 TGTGCCAGCAGCTCAAATATACGCACTGAAGCTTTCTTT CASSSNIRTEAFF
TRBJ1-3 - TRBD1 TRBV19 TGTGCCAGTACACACCGGGACAGGGAACCTGGAAACACCATATATTTT CASTHRDREPGNTIYF
TRBJ1-5 - - TRBV23-1 TGCGCCAGCAGTCCGAAAGGGCCCTCTAATCAGCCCCAGCATTTT CASSPKGPSNQPQHF
TRBJ1-6 once - TRBV2 TGTGCCAGCAGTCCCGGGAATTCACCCCTCCACTTT CASSPGNSPLHF
TRBJ1-3 - - TRBV7-2 TGTGCCAGCAGCTTAGCGCCCATGGGGGGCTCTGGAAACACCATATATTTT CASSLAPMGGSGNTIYF
TRBJ1-1 - TRBD1 TRBV7-6 TGTGCCAGCAGCCAAGGACAGGGAGGCACTGAAGCTTTCTTT CASSQGQGGTEAFF
TRBJ2-6 - - TRBV7-6 TGTGCCAGCAGCTTTGGGACTTCCTCGGCGGGGGCCAACGTCCTGACTTTC CASSFGTSSAGANVLTF
TRBJ2-2 - TRBD2 TRBV6-1 TGTGCCAGCAGTGAAAGGCAAAAGCGGGGAAAAGCCGGGGAGCTGTTTTTT CASSERQKRGKAGELFF
TRBJ2-3 - - TRBV7-8 TGTGCCAGCAGCTATGGGAGGACAGATACGCAGTATTTT CASSYGRTDTQYF
TRBJ2-1 once TRBD1 TRBV7-9 TGTGCCAGCAGCTCTACAGGGGTGGCCGACAATGAGCAGTTCTTC CASSSTGVADNEQFF